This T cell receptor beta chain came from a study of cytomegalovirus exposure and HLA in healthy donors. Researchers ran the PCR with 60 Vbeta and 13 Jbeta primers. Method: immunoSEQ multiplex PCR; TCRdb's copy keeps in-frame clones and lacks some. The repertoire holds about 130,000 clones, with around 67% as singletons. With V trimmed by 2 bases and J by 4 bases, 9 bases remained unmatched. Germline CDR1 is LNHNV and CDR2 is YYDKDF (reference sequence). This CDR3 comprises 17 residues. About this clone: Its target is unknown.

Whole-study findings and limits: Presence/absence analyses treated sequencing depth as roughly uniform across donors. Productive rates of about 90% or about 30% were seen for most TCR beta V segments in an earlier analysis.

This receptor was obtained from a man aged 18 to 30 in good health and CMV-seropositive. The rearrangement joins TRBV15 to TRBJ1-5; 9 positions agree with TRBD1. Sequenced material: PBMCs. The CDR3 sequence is CATSRTGGPIVNQPQHF. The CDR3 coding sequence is TGTGCCACCAGCAGAACAGGGGGCCCTATTGTGAATCAGCCCCAGCATTTT.